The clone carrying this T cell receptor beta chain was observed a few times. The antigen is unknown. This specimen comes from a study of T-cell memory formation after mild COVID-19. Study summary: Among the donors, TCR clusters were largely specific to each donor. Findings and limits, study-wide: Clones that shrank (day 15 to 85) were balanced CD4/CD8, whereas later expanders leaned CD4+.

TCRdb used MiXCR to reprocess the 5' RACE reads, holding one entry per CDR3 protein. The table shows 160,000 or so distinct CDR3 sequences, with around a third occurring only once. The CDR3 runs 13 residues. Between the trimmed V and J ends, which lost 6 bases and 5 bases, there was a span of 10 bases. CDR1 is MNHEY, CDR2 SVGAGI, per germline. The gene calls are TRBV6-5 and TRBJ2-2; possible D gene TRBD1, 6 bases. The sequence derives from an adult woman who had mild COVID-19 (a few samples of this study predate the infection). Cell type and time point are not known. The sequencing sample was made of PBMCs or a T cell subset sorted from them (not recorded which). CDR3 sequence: CASRTTGTGELFF. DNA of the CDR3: TGTGCCAGCAGAACAACAGGGACCGGGGAGCTGTTTTTT.